This T cell receptor beta chain was captured in a study of CD8 T cells in Susac syndrome. Random hexamers were used to reverse transcribe about 0.5 to 1 ug of RNA. Amplification of TCR beta CDR3 by immunoSEQ multiplex PCR spanned 54 Vbeta and 13 Jbeta. TCRdb recomputed calls from the immunoSEQ multiplex PCR reads with MiXCR, one row per CDR3 protein. The top ten clones hold roughly 0.21% of a sample with fewer than 350,000 distinct CDR3 sequences, 85% of them seen once. Negative isolation was used for CD8+ and CD4+ T cells and FACS enrichment for TEMRA cells. The CDR3 runs 16 residues. Germline V gene lookup returns CDR1 MGHDK and CDR2 SYGVNS. V was pared by 0 bases and J by 4 bases, with 15 bases between.

This clonotype was sampled from a human donor with multiple sclerosis. Source material: CD8+ T cells from PBMCs. The chain combines TRBV25-1 with TRBJ2-5; D may be TRBD2 (5 bases). The CDR3 loop is CASSEYMPGTGETQYF. The CDR3 nucleotides read TGTGCCAGCAGTGAATATATGCCGGGAACGGGAGAGACCCAGTACTTC.